One sample yielded the 22 T cell receptor beta chains listed below, sequenced in a study of blood T cell repertoires in COVID-19. Here immunoSEQ multiplex PCR was the method, and the copy in TCRdb shows in-frame clones only, minus some. The sample contains about 300,000 clones, around nine tenths of which appear only once. Sequencing input: peripheral blood. All receptors derive from a woman in her twenties or thirties with COVID-19, enrolled during active disease.

The rearrangement joins TRBV5-1 to TRBJ1-1; TRBD1 aligns across 7 bases. Germline V lookup: CDR1 SGHRS, CDR2 YFSETQ. The CDR3 totals 16 residues. V gave up 3 bases and J gave up 1 base; unmatched junction bases: 9. The CDR3 reads CASSSSGGLRNTEAFF. The CDR3 bases are TGCGCCAGCAGCTCCTCAGGGGGATTAAGGAACACTGAAGCTTTCTTT.

The chain has TRBV6-5 and TRBJ1-6; D unclear. V lost 6 bases and J lost 5, with 11 bases in between. Germline V gene lookup returns CDR1 MNHEY and CDR2 SVGAGI. The CDR3 length is 14 residues. The CDR3 nucleotides are TGTGCCAGCAGGAGAACAGACCATAATTCACCCCTCCACTTT. Protein product: CASRRTDHNSPLHF.

The CDR3 spells CASSARDRGNNSPLHF. The DNA for the CDR3 is TGTGCCAGCAGTGCCCGGGACAGGGGGAATAATTCACCCCTCCACTTT. This sequence joins TRBV6-1 and TRBJ1-6, with 11 bases that match TRBD1. The J segment lost 5 bases and the V segment lost 4 bases, leaving 4 bases of the junction unmatched. Per the germline V gene, CDR1 is MNHNS and CDR2 is SASEGT. The CDR3 is 16 residues long.

The V gene is TRBV30, the J gene TRBJ1-2; a possible D gene is TRBD1 (6 bases). This CDR3 is 12 amino acids long. Germline loops: CDR1 GTSNPN, CDR2 SVGIG (reference sequence). Trimming pared 0 bases from V and 7 bases from J, leaving 9 bases between. The CDR3 sequence is CAWSVGAGGYTF. The CDR3 coding sequence is TGTGCCTGGAGTGTGGGGGCAGGTGGCTACACCTTC.

This clone was found a few times. V and J are TRBV6-5 and TRBJ2-3, with D perhaps TRBD1 (5 bases). The CDR3 is 14 amino acids. Germline V gene lookup returns CDR1 MNHEY and CDR2 SVGAGI. V was clipped by 4 bases and J by 2 bases, with 10 bases between them. CDR3: CASSLDTDTDTQYF. CDR3 nucleotides: TGTGCCAGCAGTTTGGACACAGACACAGATACGCAGTATTTT.

CDR3 nucleotides: TGTGCCACCAGTGATTCTCGGGGAGGACCTGAAGCTTTCTTT. As protein: CATSDSRGGPEAFF. The genes are TRBV24-1 and TRBJ1-1; unclear D gene. This CDR3 region has 14 residues. From germline, CDR1 is KGHDR and CDR2 SFDVKD. The V and J ends lost 2 bases and 6 bases respectively, with 12 bases between them.

J is TRBJ2-1 and V is TRBV24-1, with TRBD1 matching over 9 bases. The CDR3 extends over 16 amino acids. Germline lookup yields CDR1 KGHDR and CDR2 SFDVKD. V lost 1 base, J lost 8 bases, and 8 bases stayed unmatched. CDR3 sequence reads: CATSDFIGQGTHEQFF. For the CDR3, the DNA is TGTGCCACCAGTGATTTTATAGGACAGGGGACCCATGAGCAGTTCTTC.

The V and J genes are TRBV6-5 and TRBJ1-3; tentative D call: TRBD1 (6 bases). CDR3 size: 14 residues. V shed 5 bases and J shed 2 bases, with 10 bases lying between them. CDR1 is MNHEY, CDR2 SVGAGI, per germline. The CDR3 region is CASSQQGAGNTIYF. DNA for the CDR3: TGTGCCAGCAGTCAACAGGGTGCTGGAAACACCATATATTTT.

The rearrangement uses TRBV7-8 and TRBJ2-2, with 9 bases that match TRBD2. Germline V gene lookup returns CDR1 SGHVS and CDR2 FQNEAQ. The ends lost 5 bases at V and 4 bases at J; junction bases unmatched: 11. CDR3 size: 17 residues. As DNA, the CDR3 is TGTGCCAGCAGCGGCACTAGCGGGCTCAGGGGCACCGGGGAGCTGTTTTTT. Protein: CASSGTSGLRGTGELFF.

Written as DNA, the CDR3 is TGTGCCAGCAGCCCTGACAGGTCCTATGGCTACACCTTC. The encoded protein is CASSPDRSYGYTF. The chain combines TRBV7-2 with TRBJ1-2; TRBD1 is a possible D gene (6 bases). The CDR3 is 13 amino acids. The V gene's germline CDR1 is SGHTA and CDR2 FQGNSA. V lost 5 bases and J lost 4, with 11 bases in between. Full variable domain (remainder filled in from reference TRBV7-2 and TRBJ1-2): GAGVSQSPSNKVTEKGKDVELRCDPISGHTALYWYRQSLGQGLEFLIYFQGNSAPDKSGLPSDRFSAERTGGSVSTLTIQRTQQEDSAVYLCASSPDRSYGYTFGSGTRLTVV.

The rearrangement links TRBV2 to TRBJ2-3, with D possibly TRBD2 on 6 matching bases. V was cut by 4 bases and J by 6 bases, with 11 bases left in between. Looked up from germline, CDR1 is SNHLY and CDR2 is FYNNEI. There are 13 residues in the CDR3. The DNA of the CDR3 is TGTGCCAGCAGTGGGGACTCACCGGATACGCAGTATTTT. It codes for CASSGDSPDTQYF.

The CDR3 sequence: CASGRETQYF. The CDR3 DNA sequence: TGTGCCAGCGGGCGAGAGACCCAGTACTTC. The chain combines TRBV6-6 with TRBJ2-5; D is unresolved. Trimming cost V 8 bases and J 4 bases, with 5 bases left between them. The CDR3 is 10 residues long. Germline V gives CDR1 MNHNY, CDR2 SVGAGI (reference sequence).

For the CDR3, the DNA is TGTGCCAGCAGCACCGAGGGGGCCACTGAAGCTTTCTTT. It codes for CASSTEGATEAFF. The V and J genes are TRBV7-9 and TRBJ1-1; TRBD1 matches 7 bases. The CDR3 extends over 13 amino acids. The V gene end was trimmed by 5 bases and the J gene end by 4 bases; junction bases not matched to a gene: 4. Germline CDR1 SEHNR, CDR2 FQNEAQ (reference sequence).

This clone was seen only a few times. V is TRBV4-2 and J is TRBJ1-1, with D hard to call. Looked up from germline, CDR1 is LGHNA and CDR2 is YNFKEQ. Trimming cost V 6 bases and J 3 bases, with 17 bases left between them. This CDR3 comprises 15 residues. CDR3 amino acids: CASSKLAGRDTEAFF. The CDR3 coding sequence is TGTGCCAGCAGTAAGTTGGCGGGGAGGGACACTGAAGCTTTCTTT.

The genes are TRBV6-6 and TRBJ1-2, with 8 bases that match TRBD1. The CDR3 has 15 amino acids. Germline CDR1 is MNHNY and CDR2 is SVGAGI (reference sequence). V lost 4 bases and J lost 4; bases outside the gene matches: 8. CDR3 residues: CASSSIDRGFYGYTF. The CDR3 nucleotides read TGTGCCAGCAGTTCCATTGACAGGGGATTCTATGGCTACACCTTC.

The chain links TRBV4-2 to TRBJ2-7; possible D gene TRBD1, 5 bases. CDR3 length: 17 residues. The V end lost 1 base, the J end lost 4 bases, and 20 bases lay between the germline ends. Germline V CDR1 and CDR2: LGHNA, YNFKEQ. The CDR3 DNA follows: TGTGCCAGCAGCCAAGTACACGGGCAAGGGGAACCTTACGAGCAGTACTTC. It encodes CASSQVHGQGEPYEQYF.

The rearrangement links TRBV19 to TRBJ1-2, with 8 nucleotides matching TRBD1. Germline V gene data show CDR1 as LNHDA and CDR2 as SQIVND (reference sequence). The CDR3 totals 14 residues. V lost 4 bases and J lost 6; bases outside the gene matches: 7. CDR3 amino acids: CASSRQGRRDGYTF. In DNA, the CDR3 is TGTGCCAGTAGTAGACAGGGGAGGCGGGATGGCTACACCTTC.

The gene calls are TRBV12-3 or TRBV12-4 and TRBJ1-1; D unresolved. The CDR3 totals 12 residues. V lost 2 bases, J lost 3 bases, and 4 bases lay in between. The CDR3 sequence is CASSLTYTEAFF. The CDR3 region has the DNA TGTGCCAGCAGTTTAACTTACACTGAAGCTTTCTTT.

The rearrangement links TRBV7-9 to TRBJ2-7; maybe TRBD1 (5 bases). The CDR3 has 13 amino acids. The germline V gene has CDR1 SEHNR and CDR2 FQNEAQ (reference sequence). The V end lost 2 bases, the J end lost 6 bases, and 11 bases lay between the germline ends. This CDR3 is CASSLLGAGEQYV. The CDR3 DNA sequence: TGTGCCAGCAGCTTATTAGGGGCAGGCGAGCAGTACGTC.

The V gene is TRBV11-3, the J gene TRBJ2-7; unclear D gene. From germline, CDR1 is SGHNT and CDR2 YENEEA. The germline V and J ends were trimmed by 2 bases and 1 base, with 9 bases remaining between them. This CDR3 is 14 amino acids long. The CDR3 nucleotides are TGTGCCAGCAGCTTATTAGAGGTTTCCTACGAGCAGTACTTC. Protein: CASSLLEVSYEQYF.

This clone was detected once. The chain recombines TRBV11-2 with TRBJ1-2, with D maybe TRBD1 (6 bases). CDR3 length: 14 residues. Per germline, CDR1 SGHAT and CDR2 FQNNGV. Trimming cost V 5 bases and J 3 bases, with 13 bases left between them. CDR3 in amino acids: CASSLQGRYYGYTF. The CDR3 nucleotides are TGTGCCAGCAGCCTTCAGGGGCGATACTATGGCTACACCTTC.

This clone was counted a few times. This chain joins TRBV28 and TRBJ2-1; tentatively, D is TRBD2 (6 bases). This CDR3 is built from 13 residues. V dropped 3 bases and J dropped 7 bases, with 10 bases sitting between them. Per the germline V gene, CDR1 is MDHEN and CDR2 is SYDVKM. This chain's CDR3 is CASSLSGVNEQFF. The CDR3 DNA is TGTGCCAGCAGTTTGTCGGGGGTGAATGAGCAGTTCTTC.